A selection of T cell receptor beta chains follows, all from one sample in a study of identical twins. TCRdb re-derived calls from the 5' RACE reads in MiXCR, one entry per CDR3 protein. This table has some 1,700,000 distinct CDR3 sequences, around 33% appearing once. Sample: cord blood. The receptors derive from a newborn girl in good health. Both conserved end residues are part of each CDR3. Each record gives: V gene, J gene, D gene, clone size, CDR3 protein, CDR3 DNA. D genes are given only for firm matches. The listing skips clone size in some rows; elsewhere it reads once, few, many or a size class.

v_call: TRBV9
j_call: TRBJ2-2
d_call: .
clone_size: few
cdr3_aa: CASSVARSPGLNGELFF
cdr3_nt: TGTGCCAGCAGCGTAGCCCGTTCGCCGGGCCTAAACGGGGAGCTGTTTTTT

v_call: TRBV27
j_call: TRBJ2-5
d_call: .
clone_size: .
cdr3_aa: CASMKRASAHRYQETQYF
cdr3_nt: TGTGCCAGCATGAAACGGGCTAGCGCTCATAGGTACCAAGAGACCCAGTACTTC

v_call: TRBV6-6
j_call: TRBJ2-7
d_call: .
clone_size: few
cdr3_aa: CASSSSGVGEQYF
cdr3_nt: TGTGCCAGCAGTTCCTCAGGGGTGGGCGAGCAGTACTTC

v_call: TRBV7-9
j_call: TRBJ1-3
d_call: TRBD1
clone_size: once
cdr3_aa: CASSWDRDIRNTIYF
cdr3_nt: TGTGCCAGCAGCTGGGACAGGGATATTAGAAACACCATATATTTT

v_call: TRBV4-2
j_call: TRBJ1-3
d_call: .
clone_size: .
cdr3_aa: CASSPREDTIYF
cdr3_nt: TGTGCCAGCAGTCCAAGGGAAGACACCATATATTTT

v_call: TRBV29-1
j_call: TRBJ1-1
d_call: .
clone_size: few
cdr3_aa: CRAGGTEAFF
cdr3_nt: TGCAGGGCTGGGGGCACTGAAGCTTTCTTT

v_call: TRBV7-2
j_call: TRBJ2-7
d_call: .
clone_size: .
cdr3_aa: CASSLAQGITNEQYF
cdr3_nt: TGTGCCAGCAGCTTAGCGCAGGGGATAACTAACGAGCAGTACTTC

v_call: TRBV20-1
j_call: TRBJ2-1
d_call: TRBD2
clone_size: few
cdr3_aa: CSARGTSGRGSYNEQFF
cdr3_nt: TGCAGTGCTAGGGGGACTAGCGGGAGGGGCTCCTACAATGAGCAGTTCTTC

v_call: TRBV28
j_call: TRBJ1-1
d_call: .
clone_size: .
cdr3_aa: CASSLFQGPVTNTEAFF
cdr3_nt: TGTGCCAGCAGTTTATTTCAGGGGCCGGTAACGAACACTGAAGCTTTCTTT

v_call: TRBV20-1
j_call: TRBJ2-3
d_call: TRBD2
clone_size: few
cdr3_aa: CSADGLAGGLDTQYF
cdr3_nt: TGCAGTGCTGATGGACTAGCGGGGGGCCTCGATACGCAGTATTTT

v_call: TRBV3-1
j_call: TRBJ2-1
d_call: .
clone_size: .
cdr3_aa: CASSLDTSYNEQFF
cdr3_nt: TGTGCCAGCAGCCTCGACACTAGCTACAATGAGCAGTTCTTC

v_call: TRBV6-5
j_call: TRBJ2-7
d_call: .
clone_size: .
cdr3_aa: CASSYSGRSSYNEQYF
cdr3_nt: TGTGCCAGCAGTTACTCAGGGAGGAGCTCCTACAATGAGCAGTACTTC

v_call: TRBV2
j_call: TRBJ1-5
d_call: .
clone_size: .
cdr3_aa: CASSVQVGGGNQPQHF
cdr3_nt: TGTGCCAGCAGTGTTCAAGTAGGGGGGGGAAATCAGCCCCAGCATTTT

v_call: TRBV10-3
j_call: TRBJ2-1
d_call: TRBD1
clone_size: .
cdr3_aa: CAISGRQGAYNEQFF
cdr3_nt: TGTGCCATCAGTGGACGGCAGGGGGCCTACAATGAGCAGTTCTTC

v_call: TRBV20-1
j_call: TRBJ2-3
d_call: TRBD2
clone_size: few
cdr3_aa: CSASRGIAGAADTQYF
cdr3_nt: TGCAGTGCTAGTAGAGGGATAGCGGGAGCCGCGGATACGCAGTATTTT

v_call: TRBV5-6
j_call: TRBJ1-1
d_call: .
clone_size: .
cdr3_aa: CASSPTWTANTEAFF
cdr3_nt: TGTGCCAGCAGCCCAACATGGACCGCGAACACTGAAGCTTTCTTT

v_call: TRBV11-1
j_call: TRBJ2-1
d_call: .
clone_size: .
cdr3_aa: CASSAAFNEQFF
cdr3_nt: TGTGCCAGCAGCGCTGCTTTTAATGAGCAGTTCTTC

v_call: TRBV12-3/TRBV12-4
j_call: TRBJ2-7
d_call: .
clone_size: .
cdr3_aa: CASSLAPRPHEQYF
cdr3_nt: TGTGCCAGCAGTTTAGCGCCGAGACCCCACGAGCAGTACTTC

v_call: TRBV5-1
j_call: TRBJ2-5
d_call: .
clone_size: few
cdr3_aa: CASSLAVPQETQYF
cdr3_nt: TGCGCCAGCAGCTTGGCCGTGCCCCAAGAGACCCAGTACTTC

v_call: TRBV14
j_call: TRBJ2-7
d_call: .
clone_size: few
cdr3_aa: CASSSWIRQYF
cdr3_nt: TGTGCCAGCAGCTCTTGGATCAGGCAGTACTTC

v_call: TRBV20-1
j_call: TRBJ2-3
d_call: TRBD2
clone_size: .
cdr3_aa: CSASGGGPDTQYF
cdr3_nt: TGCAGTGCTAGCGGCGGGGGGCCTGATACGCAGTATTTT

v_call: TRBV4-2
j_call: TRBJ2-1
d_call: TRBD2
clone_size: .
cdr3_aa: CASSLVRTSGVGEQFF
cdr3_nt: TGTGCCAGCAGCCTCGTCAGGACTAGCGGGGTGGGTGAGCAGTTCTTC

v_call: TRBV3-1
j_call: TRBJ2-1
d_call: .
clone_size: .
cdr3_aa: CASSHLGASEQFF
cdr3_nt: TGTGCCAGCAGCCATTTAGGCGCGAGTGAGCAGTTCTTC

v_call: TRBV5-1
j_call: TRBJ2-1
d_call: .
clone_size: .
cdr3_aa: CASSPNPNPGRPNEQFF
cdr3_nt: TGCGCCAGCAGCCCGAATCCAAACCCTGGAAGACCCAATGAGCAGTTCTTC

v_call: TRBV6-5
j_call: TRBJ1-6
d_call: .
clone_size: .
cdr3_aa: CASTIGQLRSPLHF
cdr3_nt: TGTGCCAGCACCATTGGACAGTTGCGCTCACCCCTCCACTTT

v_call: TRBV5-1
j_call: TRBJ2-3
d_call: .
clone_size: .
cdr3_aa: CASSFGGIGPDTQYF
cdr3_nt: TGCGCCAGCAGCTTTGGAGGAATAGGTCCGGATACGCAGTATTTT

v_call: TRBV20-1
j_call: TRBJ2-1
d_call: .
clone_size: .
cdr3_aa: CSASSYPSNEQFF
cdr3_nt: TGCAGTGCTAGCTCCTACCCTAGTAATGAGCAGTTCTTC

v_call: TRBV7-6
j_call: TRBJ2-3
d_call: TRBD2
clone_size: .
cdr3_aa: CASSLDAYPGGGSTDTQYF
cdr3_nt: TGTGCCAGCAGCTTAGATGCTTATCCGGGCGGGGGAAGCACAGATACACAGTATTTT

v_call: TRBV20-1
j_call: TRBJ2-7
d_call: .
clone_size: few
cdr3_aa: CSARRQVLYEQYF
cdr3_nt: TGCAGTGCCAGGAGACAGGTCCTCTACGAGCAGTACTTC

v_call: TRBV18
j_call: TRBJ2-7
d_call: TRBD2
clone_size: few
cdr3_aa: CASSPQTTSGSYEQYF
cdr3_nt: TGTGCCAGCTCACCTCAGACGACTAGCGGCTCCTACGAGCAGTACTTC

v_call: TRBV7-2
j_call: TRBJ2-5
d_call: TRBD2
clone_size: few
cdr3_aa: CASSLAASGPQETQYF
cdr3_nt: TGTGCCAGCAGCTTGGCGGCTAGCGGTCCCCAAGAGACCCAGTACTTC

v_call: TRBV29-1
j_call: TRBJ2-1
d_call: TRBD2
clone_size: many
cdr3_aa: CSGHSGSANEQFF
cdr3_nt: TGCAGCGGCCACAGCGGGAGTGCCAATGAGCAGTTCTTC

v_call: TRBV6-1
j_call: TRBJ1-1
d_call: .
clone_size: .
cdr3_aa: CASSELAGVITEAFF
cdr3_nt: TGTGCCAGCAGTGAATTAGCAGGGGTGATCACTGAAGCTTTCTTT

v_call: TRBV20-1
j_call: TRBJ2-1
d_call: TRBD2
clone_size: few
cdr3_aa: CSARGLAIHEQFF
cdr3_nt: TGCAGTGCTAGGGGACTAGCGATCCATGAGCAGTTCTTC

v_call: TRBV20-1
j_call: TRBJ2-3
d_call: TRBD2
clone_size: .
cdr3_aa: CSAPALAGGPDTQYF
cdr3_nt: TGCAGTGCTCCAGCCCTAGCGGGGGGGCCAGATACGCAGTATTTT

v_call: TRBV25-1
j_call: TRBJ2-7
d_call: .
clone_size: .
cdr3_aa: CASSEFETSNEQYF
cdr3_nt: TGTGCCAGCAGTGAATTCGAGACTTCCAACGAGCAGTACTTC

v_call: TRBV5-1
j_call: TRBJ2-3
d_call: .
clone_size: many
cdr3_aa: CASSLSRDTQYF
cdr3_nt: TGTGCCAGCAGCTTGAGTAGGGATACGCAGTATTTT

v_call: TRBV5-1
j_call: TRBJ1-1
d_call: TRBD1
clone_size: few
cdr3_aa: CASSFDLTGGNTEAFF
cdr3_nt: TGCGCCAGCAGCTTCGACTTGACAGGGGGGAACACTGAAGCTTTCTTT

v_call: TRBV5-1
j_call: TRBJ2-7
d_call: .
clone_size: many
cdr3_aa: CASSSTPYEQYF
cdr3_nt: TGTGCCAGCAGTTCGACCCCCTACGAGCAGTACTTC

v_call: TRBV10-3
j_call: TRBJ2-3
d_call: TRBD2
clone_size: .
cdr3_aa: CAISPSGGAGDTQYF
cdr3_nt: TGTGCCATCAGCCCTAGCGGGGGGGCCGGAGATACGCAGTATTTT